One TCR beta chain is described in this entry. Its antigen is unidentified. Trimming shortened V by 6 bases and J by 0 bases, and 14 bases separated the two germline ends. The CDR3 spans 16 residues. Germline V gene data show CDR1 as MDHEN and CDR2 as SYDVKM. This sample is part of a study of graft-versus-host responses after intestinal transplantation. Study-wide background: Each of the recipients got a multivisceral, liver-intestinal, or isolated intestinal transplant. Every recipient had anti-thymocyte globulin induction and approximately 3 years of tacrolimus plus steroids. The study, taken as a whole, reports: Early declines in HvG clones that occurred post-transplant were associated with peak circulating GvH clone levels.

TCRdb keeps only in-frame clones here, not all; method: immunoSEQ multiplex PCR. This table has about 85,000 clones, 82% appearing once. The origin of this receptor is a human donor who received an intestinal transplant. This rearrangement joins TRBV28 to TRBJ2-2; possible D gene TRBD2, 5 bases. The material sequenced was unstimulated CD4+ T cells sorted from spleen or lymph node cells, taken before intestinal transplant. CDR3 amino acids: CASRADQLANTGELFF. The CDR3, as DNA: TGTGCCAGCAGAGCGGACCAACTAGCGAACACCGGGGAGCTGTTTTTT.